These T cell receptor beta chains were read from a single sample in a study of cytomegalovirus exposure and HLA in healthy donors. This table comes from immunoSEQ multiplex PCR, and its TCRdb copy is limited to in-frame clones, with some not included. The data hold 70,000 or so clones, with about 84% observed a single time. Sequencing used PBMCs. The receptors originated from a man younger than 35 in good health and CMV-seropositive. Each CDR3 is given with its conserved first and last residue. The D gene is left open where the match is weak. Clone size is stated in some rows and not others, as once, few, many or a class when expanded.

j_gene | v_gene | abundance | d_gene | CDR3nt | CDR3aa
TRBJ2-1 | TRBV6-5 | . | TRBD2 | TGTGCCAGCAGACGGACTAGCGGGACTAGCAATGAGCAGTTCTTC | CASRRTSGTSNEQFF
TRBJ1-3 | TRBV30 | . | . | TGTGCCTGGAACAGGGCCGGAAACACCATATATTTT | CAWNRAGNTIYF
TRBJ1-2 | TRBV5-4 | . | TRBD1 | TGTGCCAGCAGCTTGGACAGGGGTTTCTACACCTTC | CASSLDRGFYTF
TRBJ2-2 | TRBV5-4 | . | TRBD2 | TGTGCCAGCAGCTTAGCTAGCGGATACACCGGGGAGCTGTTTTTT | CASSLASGYTGELFF
TRBJ1-2 | TRBV13 | . | . | TGTGCCAGCAGCTTAATTAGCCTATTGCTCGGGGGCTACACCTTC | CASSLISLLLGGYTF
TRBJ1-5 | TRBV30 | . | . | TGTGCCTGCTCGCGGGGCAGCGGGAGCAATCAGCCCCAGCATTTT | CACSRGSGSNQPQHF
TRBJ2-5 | TRBV6-5 | few | TRBD2 | TGTGCCAGCAGATCCGGGACTAGGAAAGAGACCCAGTACTTC | CASRSGTRKETQYF
TRBJ2-5 | TRBV30 | . | . | TGTGCCTGGAGTGTAAGCGGGGAGACCCAGTACTTC | CAWSVSGETQYF
TRBJ1-6 | TRBV6-4 | many | . | TGTGCCAGCAGTGCCTCAGGGGAAGTCGGTAATTCACCCCTCCACTTT | CASSASGEVGNSPLHF
TRBJ2-5 | TRBV5-4 | . | TRBD2 | TGTGCCAGCAGCTCAAAGACTAGCGGGGAAGAGACCCAGTACTTC | CASSSKTSGEETQYF
TRBJ2-5 | TRBV30 | . | . | TGTGCCTGGAGTAAAGGGGCCGAGACCCAGTACTTC | CAWSKGAETQYF
TRBJ1-2 | TRBV4-1 | . | . | TGCGCCAGCAGTCGCGGCTCGGCGAACGGCTACACCTTC | CASSRGSANGYTF
TRBJ1-2 | TRBV18 | . | . | TGTGCCAGCTCACACCGGGACACCGAGTCCTATGGCTACACCTTC | CASSHRDTESYGYTF
TRBJ2-5 | TRBV30 | . | . | TGTGCCCATTCGACGAGGGAGACCCAGTACTTC | CAHSTRETQYF
TRBJ2-1 | TRBV20-1 | . | . | TGCAGTGCAGGGGGAAATGAGCAGTTCTTC | CSAGGNEQFF
TRBJ2-1 | TRBV2 | few | TRBD2 | TGTGCCAGCAGTGAGCCTATCGGGGCTAGCGGGGGGACGTACAATGAGCAGTTCTTC | CASSEPIGASGGTYNEQFF
TRBJ2-3 | TRBV5-4 | . | . | TGTGCCAGCAGCCTAGAAACCGATACGCAGTATTTT | CASSLETDTQYF
TRBJ1-6 | TRBV25-1 | . | TRBD1 | TGTGCCAGCAGTGAATATCTGGCAGGGGGCTATTCACCCCTCCACTTT | CASSEYLAGGYSPLHF
TRBJ1-1 | TRBV30 | . | . | TGTGCCTGGAGTCCCGGTGGGGCCACTGAAGCTTTCTTT | CAWSPGGATEAFF
TRBJ1-4 | TRBV10-1 | few | TRBD1 | TGCGCCAGCAGTCCAGGGGGGAGCTCCCGACTTTTT | CASSPGGSSRLF
TRBJ2-7 | TRBV7-8 | . | TRBD2 | TGTGCCAGCAGCGCCGGGACTAGCGGCTACGAGCAGTACTTC | CASSAGTSGYEQYF
TRBJ1-1 | TRBV2 | . | . | TGTGCCAGCACGAGAGGACAATCTGAAGCTTTCTTT | CASTRGQSEAFF
TRBJ2-5 | TRBV6-5 | . | TRBD1 | TGTGCCAGCAGCCCACAGGGGCAAGAGACCCAGTACTTC | CASSPQGQETQYF
TRBJ2-5 | TRBV7-9 | . | . | TGTGCCAGCAGCGACAGATACCAAGAGACCCAGTACTTC | CASSDRYQETQYF
TRBJ2-7 | TRBV5-1 | . | . | TGCGCCAGCAGCTTGGGGCTGGGGGGTTACGAGCAGTACTTC | CASSLGLGGYEQYF
TRBJ1-5 | TRBV7-9 | . | . | TGTGCCAGCAGCCTCGGGGGGGCCAACCAGCCCCAGCATTTT | CASSLGGANQPQHF
TRBJ2-7 | TRBV5-1 | . | TRBD2 | TGCGCCAGCAGCGAGACTAGCGGGAGTAGCGAGCAGTACTTC | CASSETSGSSEQYF
TRBJ2-3 | TRBV5-4 | . | TRBD2 | TGTGCCAGCAGCTCCCTCGTAGCGGGAGAGGCAGATACGCAGTATTTT | CASSSLVAGEADTQYF
TRBJ2-7 | TRBV18 | . | TRBD1 | TGTGCCAGCTCACCAAGGGGGCGCCCCTACGAGCAGTACTTC | CASSPRGRPYEQYF
TRBJ2-7 | TRBV13 | . | TRBD1 | TGTGCCAGCAGCTCTACAGGGGGCGCTGACCGCGAGCAGTACTTC | CASSSTGGADREQYF
TRBJ1-2 | TRBV29-1 | . | TRBD1 | TGCAGCGTTGGTCCCTCGACAGGGGGAAACTATGGCTACACCTTC | CSVGPSTGGNYGYTF
TRBJ1-4 | TRBV29-1 | once | TRBD1 | TGCAGCGTTGGGGACAGGGTATCCGCCGGGGTTGAAAAACTGTTTTTT | CSVGDRVSAGVEKLFF
TRBJ2-7 | TRBV11-3 | . | TRBD1 | TGTGCCAGCAGCCCAGGGGGTCGGGAGCAGTACTTC | CASSPGGREQYF
TRBJ2-7 | TRBV5-1 | . | TRBD1 | TGCGCCAGCAGCTTGACCCAGGGACAGTACGAGCAGTACTTC | CASSLTQGQYEQYF
TRBJ1-4 | TRBV29-1 | once | TRBD1 | TGCAGCGCACACGGGACAGGGTACGAAAAACTGTTTTTT | CSAHGTGYEKLFF
TRBJ1-2 | TRBV19 | . | . | TGTGCCAGTAGTATGGACAGAAACTATGGCTACACCTTC | CASSMDRNYGYTF
TRBJ1-1 | TRBV7-8 | . | . | TGTGCCAGCAGCTTTGCGGGGGGCACTGAAGCTTTCTTT | CASSFAGGTEAFF
TRBJ1-1 | TRBV9 | . | . | TGTGCCAGCAGCGGTAGATGGGAGACTGAAGCTTTCTTT | CASSGRWETEAFF
TRBJ2-7 | TRBV30 | . | TRBD1 | TGTGCCTGGAAGGACAGGGCTGATCCCGAGCAGTACTTC | CAWKDRADPEQYF
TRBJ1-2 | TRBV30 | . | TRBD1 | TGTGCCTGCCCGACAGGGCCTAACTATGGCTACACCTTC | CACPTGPNYGYTF
TRBJ2-1 | TRBV2 | few | . | TGTGCCAGCAGTGCACTCGGCGGGGATGGGTCCTACAATGAGCAGTTCTTC | CASSALGGDGSYNEQFF
TRBJ1-1 | TRBV7-9 | . | . | TGTGCCAGCAGCTTGGGGGTCGCAGGGGTTGAAGCTTTCTTT | CASSLGVAGVEAFF
TRBJ2-3 | TRBV7-6 | . | . | TGTGCCAGCAGCTTAGTAGCAGCGCCAGATACGCAGTATTTT | CASSLVAAPDTQYF
TRBJ2-3 | TRBV5-1 | . | TRBD2 | TGCGCCAGCAGCCCCGGACCTAGCGGGCCCACAGATACGCAGTATTTT | CASSPGPSGPTDTQYF
TRBJ1-1 | TRBV10-2 | . | . | TGCGCCAGCAGTGAGTCAGAGCAGGGAAACACTGAAGCTTTCTTT | CASSESEQGNTEAFF
TRBJ2-7 | TRBV4-2 | . | TRBD2 | TGTGCCAGCAGCCAAGAGCCCCTAGCGGATAGCTCCTACGAGCAGTACTTC | CASSQEPLADSSYEQYF
TRBJ1-2 | TRBV29-1 | few | TRBD1 | TGCAGCGTTGGGGAACAGGGGGCGGGGTATGGCTACACCTTC | CSVGEQGAGYGYTF
TRBJ2-3 | TRBV29-1 | once | . | TGCAGCGTTCGGACAGATACGCAGTATTTT | CSVRTDTQYF
TRBJ2-1 | TRBV2 | . | . | TGTGCCAGCAGCAAAGGACAGTACAATGAGCAGTTCTTC | CASSKGQYNEQFF
TRBJ1-1 | TRBV11-2 | . | TRBD1 | TGTGCCGGCAGACCGCAGGGGGGAAACACTGAAGCTTTCTTT | CAGRPQGGNTEAFF
TRBJ1-1 | TRBV2 | few | . | TGTGCCAGCAGATCCATGAACACTGAAGCTTTCTTT | CASRSMNTEAFF
TRBJ2-3 | TRBV29-1 | . | TRBD1 | TGCAGCGTTGCAAGACAGGGGGCGTCCGTTATTGGCACAGATACGCAGTATTTT | CSVARQGASVIGTDTQYF
TRBJ2-2 | TRBV27 | . | . | TGTGCCAGCAGTCCCCAGACAGACGGGGGCGGGGAGCTGTTTTTT | CASSPQTDGGGELFF
TRBJ2-3 | TRBV29-1 | . | . | TGCAGCGCCGCGACTAGCACAGATACGCAGTATTTT | CSAATSTDTQYF
TRBJ2-3 | TRBV7-9 | few | . | TGTGCCAGCAGCTCGCGACTAACTAGGGATACGCAGTATTTT | CASSSRLTRDTQYF
TRBJ1-1 | TRBV6-5 | few | TRBD1 | TGTGCCAGCAGTTACGGGGACAGCATGAACACTGAAGCTTTCTTT | CASSYGDSMNTEAFF
TRBJ1-4 | TRBV9 | . | . | TGTGCCAGCAGCCCCTCTGTAAGCGAACCTGCAACTAATGAAAAACTGTTTTTT | CASSPSVSEPATNEKLFF
TRBJ2-5 | TRBV10-2 | . | TRBD2 | TGCGCCAGCAGTCCTAGCGGGGTCCAAGAGACCCAGTACTTC | CASSPSGVQETQYF
TRBJ1-2 | TRBV10-3 | . | . | TGTGCCATCAGTCGGTCGGACAGCACTAACTATGGCTACACCTTC | CAISRSDSTNYGYTF